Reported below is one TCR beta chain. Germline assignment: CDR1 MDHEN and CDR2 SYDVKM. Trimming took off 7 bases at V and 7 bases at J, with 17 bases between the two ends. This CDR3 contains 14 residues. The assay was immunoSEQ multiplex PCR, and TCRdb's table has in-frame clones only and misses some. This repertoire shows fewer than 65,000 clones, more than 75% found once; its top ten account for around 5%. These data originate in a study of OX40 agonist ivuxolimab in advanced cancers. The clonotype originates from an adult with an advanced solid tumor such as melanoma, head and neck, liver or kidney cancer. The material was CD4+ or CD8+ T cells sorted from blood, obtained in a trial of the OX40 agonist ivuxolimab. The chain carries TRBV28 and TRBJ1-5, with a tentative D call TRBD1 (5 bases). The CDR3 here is CASIEGAGRQPQHF. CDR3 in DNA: TGTGCCAGCATCGAAGGGGCCGGCAGACAGCCCCAGCATTTT.